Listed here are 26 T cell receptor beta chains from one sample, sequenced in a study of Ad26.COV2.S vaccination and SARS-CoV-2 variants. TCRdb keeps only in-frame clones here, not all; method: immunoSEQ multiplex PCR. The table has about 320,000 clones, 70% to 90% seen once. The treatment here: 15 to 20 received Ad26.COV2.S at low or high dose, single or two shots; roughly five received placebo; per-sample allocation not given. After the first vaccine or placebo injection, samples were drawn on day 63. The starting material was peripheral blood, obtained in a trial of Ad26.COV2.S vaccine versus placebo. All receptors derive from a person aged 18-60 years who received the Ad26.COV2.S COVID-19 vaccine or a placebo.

In nucleotides, the CDR3 is TGTGCCAGCAGTTGGCGGACTGAAGCTTTCTTT. Translation: CASSWRTEAFF. This rearrangement joins TRBV27 to TRBJ1-1; D is undetermined. The CDR3 has 11 amino acids. V was cut by 4 bases and J by 5 bases, with 5 bases left in between. Germline values: CDR1 MNHEY, CDR2 SMNVEV (reference sequence).

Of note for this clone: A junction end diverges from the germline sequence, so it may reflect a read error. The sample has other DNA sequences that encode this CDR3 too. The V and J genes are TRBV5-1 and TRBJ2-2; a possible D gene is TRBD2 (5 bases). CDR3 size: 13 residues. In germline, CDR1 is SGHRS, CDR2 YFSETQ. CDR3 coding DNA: TGCGCCAGCAGCCTTGGAACGACCGGGGAGCTGTTCTTT. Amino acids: CASSLGTTGELFF.

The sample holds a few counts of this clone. In DNA form, the CDR3 reads TGTGCCAGCAGCTTAGGACAGGGAGTGGTAACGTGGAACACTGAAGCTTTCTTT. This encodes CASSLGQGVVTWNTEAFF. V is TRBV5-6 and J is TRBJ1-1; 8 bases are a match to TRBD1. Germline CDR1 reads SGHDT; CDR2 reads YYEEEE. V lost 2 bases, J lost 1 base, and 13 bases stayed unmatched. CDR3 length equals 18 residues.

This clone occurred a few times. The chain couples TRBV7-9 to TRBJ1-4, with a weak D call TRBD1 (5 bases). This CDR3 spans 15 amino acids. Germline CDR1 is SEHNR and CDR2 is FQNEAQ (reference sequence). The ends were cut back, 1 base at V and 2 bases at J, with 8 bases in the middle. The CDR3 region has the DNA TGTGCCAGCAGCTTAGGGGGGGTGACTAATGAAAAACTGTTTTTT. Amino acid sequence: CASSLGGVTNEKLFF.

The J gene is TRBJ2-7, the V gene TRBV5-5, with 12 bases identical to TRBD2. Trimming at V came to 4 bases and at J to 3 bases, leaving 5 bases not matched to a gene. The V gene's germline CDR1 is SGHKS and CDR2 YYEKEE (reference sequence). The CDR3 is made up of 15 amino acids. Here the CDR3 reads CASSRTTSGSYEQYF. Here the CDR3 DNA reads TGTGCCAGCAGCCGGACGACTAGCGGGAGCTACGAGCAGTACTTC.

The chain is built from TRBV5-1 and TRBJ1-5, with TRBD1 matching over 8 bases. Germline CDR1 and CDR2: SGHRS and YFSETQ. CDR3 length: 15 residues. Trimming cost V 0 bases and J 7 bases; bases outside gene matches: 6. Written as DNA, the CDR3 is TGCGCCAGCAGCTTGGTTTCAGGGGGCGAGCAGCCCCAGCATTTT. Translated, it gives CASSLVSGGEQPQHF.

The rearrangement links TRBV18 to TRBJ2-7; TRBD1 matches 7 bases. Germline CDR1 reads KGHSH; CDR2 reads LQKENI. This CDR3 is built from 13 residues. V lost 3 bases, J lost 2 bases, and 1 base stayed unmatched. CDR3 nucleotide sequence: TGTGCCAGCTCACCGACAGGGACCTACGAGCAGTACTTC. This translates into CASSPTGTYEQYF.

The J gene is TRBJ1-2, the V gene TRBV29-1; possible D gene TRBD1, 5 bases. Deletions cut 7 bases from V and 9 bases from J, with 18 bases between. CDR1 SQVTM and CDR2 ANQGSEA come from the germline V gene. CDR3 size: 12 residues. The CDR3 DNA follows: TGCAGCGCCCCGGACATGTCCGGGAGCTACACCTTC. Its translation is CSAPDMSGSYTF.

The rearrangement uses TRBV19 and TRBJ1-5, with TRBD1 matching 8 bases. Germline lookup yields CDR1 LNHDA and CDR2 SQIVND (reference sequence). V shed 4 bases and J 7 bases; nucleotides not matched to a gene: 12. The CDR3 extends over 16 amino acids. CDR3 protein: CASSTRTGRLGQPQHF. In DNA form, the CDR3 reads TGTGCCAGTAGTACAAGGACAGGGAGGTTAGGACAGCCCCAGCATTTT.

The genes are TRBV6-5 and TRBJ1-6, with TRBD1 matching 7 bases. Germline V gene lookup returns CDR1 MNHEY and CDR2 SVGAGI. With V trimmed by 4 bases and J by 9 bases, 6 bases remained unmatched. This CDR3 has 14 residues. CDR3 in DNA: TGTGCCAGCAGTTTCCAACAGGGGAGTTCACCCCTCCACTTT. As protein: CASSFQQGSSPLHF.

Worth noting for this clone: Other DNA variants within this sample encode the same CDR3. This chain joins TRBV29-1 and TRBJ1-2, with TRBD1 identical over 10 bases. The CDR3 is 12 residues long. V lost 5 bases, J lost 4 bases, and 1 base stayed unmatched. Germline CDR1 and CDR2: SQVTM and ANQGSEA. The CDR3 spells CSVRTGGYGYTF. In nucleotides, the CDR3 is TGCAGCGTTAGGACAGGGGGCTATGGCTACACCTTC. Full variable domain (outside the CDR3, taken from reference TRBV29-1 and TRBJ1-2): SAVISQKPSRDICQRGTSLTIQCQVDSQVTMMFWYRQQPGQSLTLIATANQGSEATYESGFVIDKFPISRPNLTFSTLTVSNMSPEDSSIYLCSVRTGGYGYTFGSGTRLTVV.

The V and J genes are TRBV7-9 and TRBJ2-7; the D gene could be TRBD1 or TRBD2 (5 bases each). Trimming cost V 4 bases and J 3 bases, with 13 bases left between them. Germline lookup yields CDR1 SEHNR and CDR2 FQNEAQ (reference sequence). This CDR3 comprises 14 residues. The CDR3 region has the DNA TGTGCCAGCAGCTCATCTCGAGGGGACTACGAGCAGTACTTC. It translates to CASSSSRGDYEQYF. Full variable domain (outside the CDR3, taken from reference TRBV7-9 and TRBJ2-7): DTGVSQNPRHKITKRGQNVTFRCDPISEHNRLYWYRQTLGQGPEFLTYFQNEAQLEKSRLLSDRFSAERPKGSFSTLEIQRTEQGDSAMYLCASSSSRGDYEQYFGPGTRLTVT.

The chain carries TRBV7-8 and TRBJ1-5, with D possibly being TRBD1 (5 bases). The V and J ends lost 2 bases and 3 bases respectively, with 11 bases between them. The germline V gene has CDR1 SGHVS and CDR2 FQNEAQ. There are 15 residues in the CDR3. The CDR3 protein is CASSLWQGLNQPQHF. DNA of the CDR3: TGTGCCAGCAGCTTATGGCAGGGTCTCAATCAGCCCCAGCATTTT.

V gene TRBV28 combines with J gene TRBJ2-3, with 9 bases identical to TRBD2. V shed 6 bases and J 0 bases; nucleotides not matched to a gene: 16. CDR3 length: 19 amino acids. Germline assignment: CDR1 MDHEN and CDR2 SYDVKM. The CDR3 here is CASSPAGAGGPSSTDTQYF. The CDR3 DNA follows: TGTGCCAGCAGCCCCGCGGGAGCGGGGGGACCTTCTAGCACAGATACGCAGTATTTT. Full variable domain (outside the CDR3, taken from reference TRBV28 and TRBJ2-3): DVKVTQSSRYLVKRTGEKVFLECVQDMDHENMFWYRQDPGLGLRLIYFSYDVKMKEKGDIPEGYSVSREKKERFSLILESASTNQTSMYLCASSPAGAGGPSSTDTQYFGPGTRLTVL.

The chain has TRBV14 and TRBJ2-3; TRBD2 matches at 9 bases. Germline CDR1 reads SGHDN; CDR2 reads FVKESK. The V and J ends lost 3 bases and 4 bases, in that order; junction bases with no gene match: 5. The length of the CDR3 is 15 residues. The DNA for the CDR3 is TGTGCCAGCAGCCAGCGGGGGGGCCTGGCAGATACGCAGTATTTT. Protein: CASSQRGGLADTQYF.

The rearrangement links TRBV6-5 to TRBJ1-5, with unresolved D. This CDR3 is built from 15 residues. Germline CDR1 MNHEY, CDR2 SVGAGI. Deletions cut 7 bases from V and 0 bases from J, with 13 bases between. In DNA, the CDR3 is TGTGCCAGCAACCCGAATTTTTATAGCAATCAGCCCCAGCATTTT. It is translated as CASNPNFYSNQPQHF.

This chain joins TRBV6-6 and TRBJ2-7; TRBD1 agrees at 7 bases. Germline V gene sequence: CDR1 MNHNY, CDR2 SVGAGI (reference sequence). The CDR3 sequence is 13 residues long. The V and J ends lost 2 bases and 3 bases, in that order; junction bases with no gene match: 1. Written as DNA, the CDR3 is TGTGCCAGCAGTTACGGGACAGACTACGAGCAGTACTTC. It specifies CASSYGTDYEQYF.

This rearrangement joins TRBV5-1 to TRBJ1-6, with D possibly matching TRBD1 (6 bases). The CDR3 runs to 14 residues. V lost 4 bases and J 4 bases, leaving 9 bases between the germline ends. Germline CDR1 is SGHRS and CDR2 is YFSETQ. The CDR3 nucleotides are TGCGCCAGCAGCCCGGACAGATATAATTCACCCCTCCACTTT. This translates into CASSPDRYNSPLHF.

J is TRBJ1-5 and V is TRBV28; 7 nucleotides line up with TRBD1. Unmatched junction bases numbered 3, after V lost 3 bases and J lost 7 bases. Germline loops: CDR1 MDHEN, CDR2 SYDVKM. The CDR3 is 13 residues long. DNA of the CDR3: TGTGCCAGCAGTTTCAGGGGGTGGCAGCCCCAGCATTTT. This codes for CASSFRGWQPQHF.

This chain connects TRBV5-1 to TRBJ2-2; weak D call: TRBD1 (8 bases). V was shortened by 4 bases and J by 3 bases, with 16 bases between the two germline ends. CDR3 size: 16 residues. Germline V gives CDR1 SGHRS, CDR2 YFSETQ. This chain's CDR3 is CASSPRTGRDTGELFF. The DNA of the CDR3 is TGCGCCAGCAGCCCTCGGACAGGGAGGGACACCGGGGAGCTGTTTTTT.

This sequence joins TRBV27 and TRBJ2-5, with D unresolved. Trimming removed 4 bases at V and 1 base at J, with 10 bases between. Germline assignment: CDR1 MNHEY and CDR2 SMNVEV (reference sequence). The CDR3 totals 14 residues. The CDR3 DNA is TGTGCCAGCAGTTCTCGTCGGCCCCAAGAGACCCAGTACTTC. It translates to CASSSRRPQETQYF.

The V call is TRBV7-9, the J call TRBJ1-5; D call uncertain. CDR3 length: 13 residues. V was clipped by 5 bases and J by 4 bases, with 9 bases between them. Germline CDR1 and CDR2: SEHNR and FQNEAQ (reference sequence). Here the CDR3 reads CASSPDGNQPQHF. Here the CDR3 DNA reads TGTGCCAGCAGCCCGGACGGTAATCAGCCCCAGCATTTT. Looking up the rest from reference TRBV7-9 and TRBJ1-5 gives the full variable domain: DTGVSQNPRHKITKRGQNVTFRCDPISEHNRLYWYRQTLGQGPEFLTYFQNEAQLEKSRLLSDRFSAERPKGSFSTLEIQRTEQGDSAMYLCASSPDGNQPQHFGDGTRLSIL.

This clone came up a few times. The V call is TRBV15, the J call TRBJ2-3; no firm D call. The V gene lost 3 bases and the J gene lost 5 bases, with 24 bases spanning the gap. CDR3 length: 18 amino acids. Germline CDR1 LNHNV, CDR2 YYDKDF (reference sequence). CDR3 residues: CATSSSIFGWGTGDTQYF. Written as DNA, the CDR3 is TGTGCCACCAGCAGTAGTATTTTTGGTTGGGGTACGGGAGATACGCAGTATTTT. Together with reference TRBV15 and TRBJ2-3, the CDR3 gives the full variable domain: DAMVIQNPRYQVTQFGKPVTLSCSQTLNHNVMYWYQQKSSQAPKLLFHYYDKDFNNEADTPDNFQSRRPNTSFCFLDIRSPGLGDTAMYLCATSSSIFGWGTGDTQYFGPGTRLTVL.

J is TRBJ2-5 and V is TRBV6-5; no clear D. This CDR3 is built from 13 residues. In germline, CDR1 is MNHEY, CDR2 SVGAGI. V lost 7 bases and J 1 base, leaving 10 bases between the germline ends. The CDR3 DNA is TGTGCCAGCAACGTTAGCCCCCAAGAGACCCAGTACTTC. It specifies CASNVSPQETQYF.

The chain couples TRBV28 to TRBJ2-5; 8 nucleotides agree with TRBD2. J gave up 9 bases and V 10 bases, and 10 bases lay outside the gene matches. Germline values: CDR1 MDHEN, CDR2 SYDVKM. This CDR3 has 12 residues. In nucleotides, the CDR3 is TGTGCCACCTCGGTCCGGGGGGGACCCCAGTACTTC. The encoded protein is CATSVRGGPQYF.

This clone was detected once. CDR3 nucleotides: TGTGCCAGCAGCTCCTGGCGGGGGGGCTCCTACGAGCAGTACTTC. The encoded protein is CASSSWRGGSYEQYF. The chain couples TRBV3-1 (or the pseudogene TRBV3-2) to TRBJ2-7; 9 nucleotides line up with TRBD2. Germline values: CDR1 LGHDT, CDR2 YNNKEL (reference sequence). The length of the CDR3 is 15 residues. V lost 5 bases and J lost 0; bases outside the gene matches: 5.